This T cell receptor (beta chain) was captured in a study of T cell responses to AZD1222 COVID-19 vaccine. General study points: It should be noted that donors were predominantly white British and more often female, and clonal diversity was possibly underestimated. In the spike-specific TCR repertoire, nearly half reportedly target unmutated variant regions.

Per germline, CDR1 SGHTA and CDR2 FQGTGA. V lost 3 bases, J lost 4 bases, and 9 bases lay in between. The CDR3 sequence is 14 residues long. Data came from immunoSEQ multiplex PCR; TCRdb stores just in-frame clones and leaves some out. Here the sample spans tens of thousands of clones, approximately 86% being singletons. A single count supports this clone. The antigen is undetermined. J is TRBJ2-2 and V is TRBV7-3, with D possibly TRBD2 on 6 matching bases. The TCR sequence derives from an adult in good health. Sample: peripheral blood, taken on day 0 of MenACWY control vaccination. The CDR3 is CASSFEEGTGELFF. The CDR3 DNA reads TGTGCCAGCAGCTTTGAGGAGGGCACCGGGGAGCTGTTTTTT.